This record looks at one T cell receptor (beta chain) sequence and its context. These data come from a study of blood T cell repertoires in COVID-19. Study overall: The origin of the acute and convalescent COVID-19 samples was the United States, Italy and Spain. The analysed material was cDNA or gDNA that came from T cells, B-cell-depleted T cells, or PBMCs.

After removal of 0 bases from V and 2 bases from J, the junction contained 5 bases not matched to a gene. This CDR3 region has 16 residues. Per germline, CDR1 SGHRS and CDR2 YFSETQ. Original processing methods: Researchers report that nucleated cell counts were estimated from reference gene primer amplification. The data were produced by immunoSEQ multiplex PCR, yet TCRdb's version contains in-frame clones alone and is incomplete. Clonal size and the V and J genes are those of that table, whereas D and trimming came from the DNA. The sample holds 70,000 to 85,000 clones, approximately 86% seen once. The sample comprised peripheral blood. This rearrangement joins TRBV5-1 to TRBJ1-3, with 7 positions matching TRBD1. The TCR sequence derives from a woman aged 55-69 years with acute or convalescent COVID-19. CDR3 bases: TGCGCCAGCAGCTTGGAGACAGGGCTGCCTGGAAACACCATATATTTT. This codes for CASSLETGLPGNTIYF.